The 7 T cell receptor beta chains below come from one sample, sequenced in a study of glioma-infiltrating T cells after dendritic cell vaccination. Time point defined: after dendritic cell vaccination, including at tumor progression/relapse. Clones were sequenced by immunoSEQ multiplex PCR, and TCRdb holds only the in-frame ones, with some missing. This sample carries roughly 87,000 clones, roughly 87% of them seen once, and the ten largest clones take 6% to 7.5%. This specimen was blood, taken after dendritic cell vaccination. These receptors were collected from a human donor with glioblastoma.

This clone was detected only a few times. J is TRBJ2-1 and V is TRBV5-4; the match to TRBD2 covers 10 bases. This CDR3 has 15 residues. The V segment lost 4 bases and the J segment 7 bases; nucleotides outside the gene matches: 8. Germline values: CDR1 SGHNT, CDR2 YYREEE (reference sequence). CDR3 DNA sequence: TGTGCCAGCAGCCTTCAGCGGGGGGGCCGTAATGAGCAGTTCTTC. As protein: CASSLQRGGRNEQFF.

The chain employs TRBV2 and TRBJ2-5; 7 positions match TRBD1. Germline V gene lookup returns CDR1 SNHLY and CDR2 FYNNEI. This CDR3 comprises 15 residues. V shed 6 bases, J shed 2 bases, and the junction held 9 bases outside the gene matches. The CDR3 nucleotides are TGTGCCAGCAGCGGGACAGCCGATTCGCAAGAGACCCAGTACTTC. Translation: CASSGTADSQETQYF.

This chain uses TRBV7-8 with TRBJ1-1; D is undetermined. Germline V gene data show CDR1 as SGHVS and CDR2 as FQNEAQ. The CDR3 runs to 14 residues. Trimming pared 2 bases from V and 0 bases from J, leaving 7 bases between. CDR3 sequence: CASSLPTVNTEAFF. CDR3 bases: TGTGCCAGCAGCTTACCTACAGTGAACACTGAAGCTTTCTTT.

The rearrangement uses TRBV7-6 and TRBJ2-1, with D tentatively TRBD1 (6 bases). Germline-derived CDR1 and CDR2 are SGHVS and FNYEAQ. Trimming left V 4 bases short and J 2 bases short, with 18 bases between. This CDR3 has 17 residues. The CDR3 DNA sequence: TGTGCCAGCAGCTCTCACCAAACAGGGAGTACCTACAATGAGCAGTTCTTC. Amino acids: CASSSHQTGSTYNEQFF.

The sample holds one count of this clone. The chain combines TRBV10-3 with TRBJ1-2, with D uncertain. The CDR3 runs 13 residues. Germline lookup yields CDR1 ENHRY and CDR2 SYGVKD. V lost 3 bases and J lost 3, with 8 bases in between. Here the CDR3 DNA reads TGTGCCATCAGTGAAGGGAGGGACTATGGCTACACCTTC. Its translation is CAISEGRDYGYTF.

The chain recombines TRBV5-5 with TRBJ1-2; TRBD1 matches at 8 bases. V shed 0 bases and J 1 base; nucleotides not matched to a gene: 8. Germline CDR1 is SGHKS and CDR2 is YYEKEE (reference sequence). The CDR3 covers 17 residues. This CDR3 reads CASSLAWGDRSNYGYTF. CDR3 nucleotide sequence: TGTGCCAGCAGCTTGGCCTGGGGGGACAGGAGTAACTATGGCTACACCTTC. Combining the CDR3 with reference TRBV5-5 and TRBJ1-2 gives the whole variable domain DAGVTQSPTHLIKTRGQQVTLRCSPISGHKSVSWYQQVLGQGPQFIFQYYEKEERGRGNFPDRFSARQFPNYSSELNVNALLLGDSALYLCASSLAWGDRSNYGYTFGSGTRLTVV.

The table lists this clone with a few counts. This chain links TRBV5-1 with TRBJ1-2; D is unresolved. Trimming removed 7 bases from V and 5 bases from J, with 21 bases in between. From germline, CDR1 is SGHRS and CDR2 YFSETQ. The CDR3 loop spans 15 amino acids. CDR3 in DNA: TGCGCCAGCGAAGGGCCAGACTCCCGGGGTTATGGCTACACCTTC. The encoded protein is CASEGPDSRGYGYTF.